What follows are 18 T cell receptor beta chains derived from one specimen sequenced in a study of cytomegalovirus exposure and HLA in healthy donors. The PCR was carried out with 60 Vbeta primers and 13 Jbeta primers. Generated by immunoSEQ multiplex PCR, the TCRdb table keeps only in-frame clones and is missing some. In the table there are over 85,000 clones, 75% to 80% of which are singletons. Sequencing was performed on PBMCs. The receptors shown here come from a middle-aged woman in good health and CMV-seronegative.

The chain couples TRBV7-9 to TRBJ1-3; D gene ambiguous. Trimming removed 5 bases from V and 3 bases from J, with 14 bases in between. The CDR3 runs to 15 residues. Germline CDR1 SEHNR, CDR2 FQNEAQ (reference sequence). In nucleotides, the CDR3 is TGTGCCAGCAGCCCCAAACCCAGGTTTGGAAACACCATATATTTT. It codes for CASSPKPRFGNTIYF. The complete variable domain, with remaining parts taken from reference TRBV7-9 and TRBJ1-3, reads DTGVSQNPRHKITKRGQNVTFRCDPISEHNRLYWYRQTLGQGPEFLTYFQNEAQLEKSRLLSDRFSAERPKGSFSTLEIQRTEQGDSAMYLCASSPKPRFGNTIYFGEGSWLTVV.

The rearrangement links TRBV9 to TRBJ1-5; 8 positions match TRBD1. The V segment lost 4 bases and the J segment 4 bases; nucleotides outside the gene matches: 7. From germline, CDR1 is SGDLS and CDR2 YYNGEE. This CDR3 comprises 15 residues. This chain's CDR3 is CASSPETGVNQPQHF. The CDR3 DNA reads as TGTGCCAGCAGCCCCGAGACAGGGGTGAATCAGCCCCAGCATTTT.

CDR3: CSVADRGRTEAFF. CDR3 bases: TGCAGCGTTGCAGACAGGGGAAGGACTGAAGCTTTCTTT. The V and J genes are TRBV29-1 and TRBJ1-1; 8 nucleotides agree with TRBD1. With 4 bases clipped from V and 5 bases from J, the junction kept 6 bases outside the gene matches. The V gene's germline CDR1 is SQVTM and CDR2 ANQGSEA. The CDR3 consists of 13 residues.

V gene TRBV14 combines with J gene TRBJ2-5; no firm D call. V was cut by 2 bases and J by 5 bases, with 15 bases left in between. The V gene's germline CDR1 is SGHDN and CDR2 FVKESK. CDR3 length: 15 amino acids. This chain's CDR3 is CASSQYPRVLETQYF. In nucleotides, the CDR3 is TGTGCCAGCAGCCAATACCCCCGGGTTCTGGAGACCCAGTACTTC. The full variable domain, in which reference TRBV14 and TRBJ2-5 provide the parts outside the CDR3, is EAGVTQFPSHSVIEKGQTVTLRCDPISGHDNLYWYRRVMGKEIKFLLHFVKESKQDESGMPNNRFLAERTGGTYSTLKVQPAELEDSGVYFCASSQYPRVLETQYFGPGTRLLVL.

This chain connects TRBV7-8 to TRBJ1-1, with TRBD1 matching over 11 bases. CDR3 length: 16 residues. Germline CDR1 SGHVS, CDR2 FQNEAQ. Trimming removed 5 bases from V and 1 base from J; junction bases left unmatched: 6. The CDR3 DNA sequence: TGTGCCAGCAGCCCGGGACAGGGGGACCCGAACACTGAAGCTTTCTTT. Residues: CASSPGQGDPNTEAFF.

V is TRBV19 and J is TRBJ1-6; perhaps TRBD1 as D (5 bases). The germline V gene encodes CDR1 LNHDA and CDR2 SQIVND (reference sequence). The CDR3 has 12 residues. Deletions cut 7 bases from V and 7 bases from J, with 8 bases between. In DNA form, the CDR3 reads TGTGCCAGTACCAGGGCCAATTCACCCCTCCACTTT. Protein product: CASTRANSPLHF.

The V gene is TRBV2, the J gene TRBJ2-7, with TRBD2 as a possible D gene (5 bases). Deletions cut 2 bases from V and 7 bases from J, with 12 bases between. CDR1 and CDR2 from the germline V gene are SNHLY and FYNNEI. CDR3 length: 13 residues. The CDR3 bases are TGTGCCAGCAGTGAAAGGGCCCGCGGGGAGCAGTACTTC. Translation gives CASSERARGEQYF.

The V gene is TRBV30, the J gene TRBJ2-3, with TRBD2 matching 9 bases. Germline CDR1 reads GTSNPN; CDR2 reads SVGIG (reference sequence). The CDR3 runs 16 residues. After removal of 2 bases from V and 4 bases from J, the junction contained 10 bases not matched to a gene. CDR3 bases: TGTGCCTGGAGTATGGGCGCGGGGGGGTTTCCAGATACGCAGTATTTT. This gives the protein CAWSMGAGGFPDTQYF. The variable domain in full, with the rest retrieved from reference TRBV30 and TRBJ2-3, is SQTIHQWPATLVQPVGSPLSLECTVEGTSNPNLYWYRQAAGRGLQLLFYSVGIGQISSEVPQNLSASRPQDRQFILSSKKLLLSDSGFYLCAWSMGAGGFPDTQYFGPGTRLTVL.

This clone was counted once. The V call is TRBV7-9, the J call TRBJ1-6; D not certain. The V end lost 7 bases, the J end lost 7 bases, and 8 bases lay between the germline ends. This CDR3 contains 12 residues. CDR1 SEHNR and CDR2 FQNEAQ come from the germline V gene (reference sequence). CDR3 coding DNA: TGTGCCAGCACCCTCCCCAATTCACCCCTCCACTTT. As protein: CASTLPNSPLHF.

The genes are TRBV5-4 and TRBJ2-3; D is uncertain. CDR1 and CDR2 from the germline V gene are SGHNT and YYREEE (reference sequence). This CDR3 region has 13 residues. Trimming stripped 6 bases from V and 2 bases from J, with 10 bases between. The CDR3 is CASTLDSTDTQYF. The CDR3 DNA reads TGTGCCAGCACCCTAGACTCCACAGATACGCAGTATTTT.

The chain couples TRBV4-2 to TRBJ2-5; TRBD1 matches at 7 bases. V shed 0 bases and J 2 bases; nucleotides not matched to a gene: 3. Per the germline V gene, CDR1 is LGHNA and CDR2 is YNFKEQ. This CDR3 region has 15 residues. CDR3 sequence: CASSQETGIQETQYF. CDR3 coding DNA: TGTGCCAGCAGCCAAGAGACAGGGATTCAAGAGACCCAGTACTTC.

V usage is TRBV7-2 and J usage is TRBJ1-1, with D unclear. The V gene's germline CDR1 is SGHTA and CDR2 FQGNSA. The CDR3 covers 14 residues. V dropped 2 bases and J dropped 10 bases, with 17 bases sitting between them. CDR3 nucleotides: TGTGCCAGCAGCTTAAGGGAGGGCCAAGGTGGAGCTTTCTTT. This sequence encodes CASSLREGQGGAFF. The full variable domain, completed using reference TRBV7-2 and TRBJ1-1, is GAGVSQSPSNKVTEKGKDVELRCDPISGHTALYWYRQSLGQGLEFLIYFQGNSAPDKSGLPSDRFSAERTGGSVSTLTIQRTQQEDSAVYLCASSLREGQGGAFFGQGTRLTVV.

This sequence joins TRBV14 and TRBJ2-3; a weak D match, TRBD1 (6 bases). Germline loops: CDR1 SGHDN, CDR2 FVKESK. Trimming removed 1 base from V and 4 bases from J, with 15 bases in between. The CDR3 totals 16 residues. The CDR3 nucleotides read TGTGCCAGCAGCCAAGGGCGTCAGGGGTGGGCAGATACGCAGTATTTT. It yields the protein CASSQGRQGWADTQYF.

This chain links TRBV11-2 with TRBJ1-4; 7 bases align to TRBD1. From germline, CDR1 is SGHAT and CDR2 FQNNGV. V trimming: 5 bases; J trimming: 7 bases; junction bases outside the gene matches: 7. This CDR3 spans 14 amino acids. CDR3 DNA sequence: TGTGCCAGCAGCAGGACAGGCTTTGGTGAAAAACTGTTTTTT. Its protein is CASSRTGFGEKLFF.

The chain employs TRBV9 and TRBJ2-2, with D perhaps matching TRBD1 (6 bases). Germline-derived CDR1 and CDR2 are SGDLS and YYNGEE. The CDR3 has 14 amino acids. V lost 3 bases to trimming and J lost 4 bases, with 10 bases between them. CDR3 nucleotides: TGTGCCAGCAGCGCCTACAGGGCCACCGGGGAGCTGTTTTTT. Its translation: CASSAYRATGELFF.

The chain uses TRBV5-6 and TRBJ2-3, with D uncertain. The CDR3 has 16 amino acids. Trimming shortened V by 0 bases and J by 0 bases, and 11 bases separated the two germline ends. Per germline, CDR1 SGHDT and CDR2 YYEEEE. CDR3 in amino acids: CASSLEVVGSTDTQYF. The DNA of the CDR3 is TGTGCCAGCAGCTTGGAGGTGGTCGGGAGCACAGATACGCAGTATTTT.

The chain uses TRBV4-1 and TRBJ1-1, with 7 nucleotides matching TRBD1. Germline V CDR1 and CDR2: MGHRA, YSYEKL. Trimming cost V 3 bases and J 1 base; bases outside gene matches: 5. The CDR3 sequence is 15 residues long. Here the CDR3 DNA reads TGCGCCAGCAGCCACATGGGACAGACGAACACTGAAGCTTTCTTT. Translated: CASSHMGQTNTEAFF.

The chain is built from TRBV5-4 and TRBJ2-1; 9 bases match TRBD1. The CDR3 spans 16 residues. Trimming took 0 bases from V and 6 from J; bases not matched to a gene: 7. Germline CDR1 is SGHNT and CDR2 is YYREEE (reference sequence). Here the CDR3 reads CASSLVTGQGFNEQFF. The CDR3 DNA is TGTGCCAGCAGCTTGGTGACGGGACAGGGTTTCAATGAGCAGTTCTTC.